This TCR beta chain came from a study of blood T cell repertoires in COVID-19. The overall study: Samples came from the United States, Italy and Spain, spanning acute and convalescent COVID-19. The cDNA or gDNA used as material had been derived from T cells, B-cell-depleted T cells, or PBMCs.

In Seattle, patients joined the study during active infection and were tracked longitudinally. In germline, CDR1 is SGHNT, CDR2 YYREEE (reference sequence). Trimming took 4 bases from V and 7 from J, leaving 20 bases between them. The CDR3 runs 16 residues. Per the authors' pipeline: Estimation of nucleated cell counts was performed using reference gene primer amplification. Method: immunoSEQ multiplex PCR; TCRdb's copy keeps in-frame clones and lacks some. V and J calls and clone size come straight from that table; D and trimming were deduced from the DNA. Of about 73,000 clones in the sample, roughly four fifths were seen once.

Sequenced input: peripheral blood. The V call is TRBV5-4, the J call TRBJ1-4, with D perhaps matching TRBD1 (6 bases). The sequence came from a man between 65 and 85 years old with COVID-19, enrolled during active disease. CDR3 in DNA: TGTGCCAGCAGCAGAGGGGCAGGGGCCGGCGGTGAAAAACTGTTTTTT. Translation gives CASSRGAGAGGEKLFF.